Listed below are T cell receptor beta chains from one sample, sequenced in a study of blood T cell repertoires in COVID-19. Assay used: immunoSEQ multiplex PCR; TCRdb lists only in-frame clones, some missing. The sample has 350,000 or so clones, more than 70% seen once. The specimen sequenced was peripheral blood. Every receptor here comes from a young man with active or convalescent COVID-19. Both conserved end residues are part of each CDR3. Fields, in order: V gene, J gene, CDR3 protein.

V gene: TRBV19
J gene: TRBJ2-3
CDR3 protein: CASSLERNTDTQYF

V gene: TRBV6-1
J gene: TRBJ2-3
CDR3 protein: CASVLQGITTDTQYF

V gene: TRBV19
J gene: TRBJ1-1
CDR3 protein: CASATGGKAFF

V gene: TRBV27
J gene: TRBJ2-3
CDR3 protein: CASSLRLAGGPSQYF

V gene: TRBV12-3/TRBV12-4
J gene: TRBJ2-7
CDR3 protein: CASSRDRGYEQYF

V gene: TRBV6-5
J gene: TRBJ1-1
CDR3 protein: CASSRTVNTEAFF

V gene: TRBV7-2
J gene: TRBJ1-1
CDR3 protein: CASSLTGVNTEAFF

V gene: TRBV30
J gene: TRBJ1-6
CDR3 protein: CAWSYATGNNSPLHF

V gene: TRBV7-3
J gene: TRBJ1-2
CDR3 protein: CASSLLGGRGGYTF

V gene: TRBV27
J gene: TRBJ2-5
CDR3 protein: CASSRTGTSGYTQYF

V gene: TRBV20-1
J gene: TRBJ1-5
CDR3 protein: CSASEPFRGTQPQHF

V gene: TRBV28
J gene: TRBJ1-3
CDR3 protein: CASSLGGRSGNTIYF

V gene: TRBV6-2/TRBV6-3
J gene: TRBJ2-1
CDR3 protein: CASSSYLWTSGSTYNEQFF

V gene: TRBV18
J gene: TRBJ2-7
CDR3 protein: CASSLTAQYEQYF

V gene: TRBV6-5
J gene: TRBJ2-3
CDR3 protein: CATQQRISTDTQYF

V gene: TRBV2
J gene: TRBJ1-1
CDR3 protein: CASSALEAFF

V gene: TRBV2
J gene: TRBJ2-3
CDR3 protein: CASSEGLAGTDTQYF

V gene: TRBV3-1/TRBV3-2
J gene: TRBJ1-4
CDR3 protein: CASSQGGQATNEKLFF

V gene: TRBV30
J gene: TRBJ1-5
CDR3 protein: CAWGLNQPQHF

V gene: TRBV7-6
J gene: TRBJ2-1
CDR3 protein: CASSSPGLLSSYNEQFF